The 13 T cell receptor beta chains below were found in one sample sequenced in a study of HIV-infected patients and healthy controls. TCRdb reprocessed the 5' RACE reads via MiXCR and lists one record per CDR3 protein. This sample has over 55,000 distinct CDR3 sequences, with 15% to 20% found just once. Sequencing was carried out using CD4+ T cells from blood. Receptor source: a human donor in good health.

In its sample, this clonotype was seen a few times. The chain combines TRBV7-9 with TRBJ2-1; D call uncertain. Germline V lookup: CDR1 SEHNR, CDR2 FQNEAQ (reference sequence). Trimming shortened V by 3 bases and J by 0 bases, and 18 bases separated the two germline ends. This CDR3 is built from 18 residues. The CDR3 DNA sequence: TGTGCCAGCAGCTTTTCACCCGCGCGAGATAGCTCCTACAATGAGCAGTTCTTC. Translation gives CASSFSPARDSSYNEQFF.

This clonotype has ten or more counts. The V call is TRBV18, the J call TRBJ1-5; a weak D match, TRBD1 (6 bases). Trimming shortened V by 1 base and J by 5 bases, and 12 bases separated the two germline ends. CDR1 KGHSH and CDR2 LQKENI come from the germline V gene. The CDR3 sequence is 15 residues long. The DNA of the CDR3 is TGTGCCAGCTCACCACAAGGGGGTAAGGATCAGCCCCAGCATTTT. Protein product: CASSPQGGKDQPQHF. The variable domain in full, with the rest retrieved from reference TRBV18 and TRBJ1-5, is NAGVMQNPRHLVRRRGQEARLRCSPMKGHSHVYWYRQLPEEGLKFMVYLQKENIIDESGMPKERFSAEFPKEGPSILRIQQVVRGDSAAYFCASSPQGGKDQPQHFGDGTRLSIL.

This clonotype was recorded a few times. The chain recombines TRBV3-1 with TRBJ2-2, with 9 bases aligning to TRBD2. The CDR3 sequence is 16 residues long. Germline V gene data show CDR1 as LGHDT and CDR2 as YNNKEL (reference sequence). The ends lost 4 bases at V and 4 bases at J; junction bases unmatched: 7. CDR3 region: CASSRLAGVSTGELFF. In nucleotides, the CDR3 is TGTGCCAGCAGCCGATTAGCGGGAGTTTCCACCGGGGAGCTGTTTTTT.

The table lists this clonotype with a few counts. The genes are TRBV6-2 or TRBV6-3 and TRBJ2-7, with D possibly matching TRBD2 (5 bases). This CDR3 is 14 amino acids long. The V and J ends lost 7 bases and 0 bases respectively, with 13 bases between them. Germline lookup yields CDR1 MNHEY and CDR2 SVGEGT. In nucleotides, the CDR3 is TGTGCCAGCAAAACCGGGGTGAGCTCCTACGAGCAGTACTTC. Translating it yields CASKTGVSSYEQYF.

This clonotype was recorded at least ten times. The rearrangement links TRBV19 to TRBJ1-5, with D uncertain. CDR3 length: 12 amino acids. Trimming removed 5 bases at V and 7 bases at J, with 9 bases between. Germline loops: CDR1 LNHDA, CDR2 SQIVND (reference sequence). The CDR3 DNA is TGTGCCAGTAGTTTTAGAAGGCAGCCCCAGCATTTT. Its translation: CASSFRRQPQHF.

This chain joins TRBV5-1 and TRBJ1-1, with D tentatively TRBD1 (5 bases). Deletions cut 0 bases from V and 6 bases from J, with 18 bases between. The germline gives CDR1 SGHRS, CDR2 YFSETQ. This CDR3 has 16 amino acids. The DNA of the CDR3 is TGCGCCAGCAGCTTGGAGCGAGCGGGGCAGGGACCTGAAGCTTTCTTT. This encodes CASSLERAGQGPEAFF.

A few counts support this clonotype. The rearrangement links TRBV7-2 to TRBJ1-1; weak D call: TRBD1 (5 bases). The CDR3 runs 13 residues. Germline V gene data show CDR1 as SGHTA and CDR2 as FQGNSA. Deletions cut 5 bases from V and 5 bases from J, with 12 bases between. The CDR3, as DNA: TGTGCCAGCAGCCAACAGGACCGAACTGAAGCTTTCTTT. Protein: CASSQQDRTEAFF.

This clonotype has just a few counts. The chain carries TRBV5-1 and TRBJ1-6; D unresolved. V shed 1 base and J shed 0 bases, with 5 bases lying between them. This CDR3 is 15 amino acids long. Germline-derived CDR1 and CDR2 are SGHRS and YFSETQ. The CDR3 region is CASSLKSSYNSPLHF. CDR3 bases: TGCGCCAGCAGCTTGAAGAGCTCCTATAATTCACCCCTCCACTTT.

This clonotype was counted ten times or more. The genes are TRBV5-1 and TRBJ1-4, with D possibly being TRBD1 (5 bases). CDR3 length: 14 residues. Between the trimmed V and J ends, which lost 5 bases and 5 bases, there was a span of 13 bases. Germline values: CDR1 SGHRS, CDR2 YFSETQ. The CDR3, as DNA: TGCGCCAGCAGACCCGGGACGGCAAATGAAAAACTGTTTTTT. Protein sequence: CASRPGTANEKLFF.

This CDR3 is CASSPRTATDTQYF. DNA of the CDR3: TGTGCCAGCAGCCCCCGGACGGCGACAGATACGCAGTATTTT. This rearrangement joins TRBV9 to TRBJ2-3; D is unclear. Germline V gene data show CDR1 as SGDLS and CDR2 as YYNGEE. The CDR3 loop spans 14 amino acids. Trimming stripped 4 bases from V and 3 bases from J, with 12 bases between.

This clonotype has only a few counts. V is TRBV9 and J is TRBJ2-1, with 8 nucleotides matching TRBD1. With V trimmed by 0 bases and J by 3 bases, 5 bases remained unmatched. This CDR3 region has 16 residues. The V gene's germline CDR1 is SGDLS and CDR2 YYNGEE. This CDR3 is CASSVVPGTGYNEQFF. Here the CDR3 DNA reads TGTGCCAGCAGCGTAGTTCCAGGGACAGGCTACAATGAGCAGTTCTTC.

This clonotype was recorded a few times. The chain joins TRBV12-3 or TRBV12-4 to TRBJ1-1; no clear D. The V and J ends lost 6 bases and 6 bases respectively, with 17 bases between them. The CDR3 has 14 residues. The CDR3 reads CASSLEVRASEAFF. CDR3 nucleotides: TGTGCCAGCAGCCTTGAGGTAAGGGCATCTGAAGCTTTCTTT.

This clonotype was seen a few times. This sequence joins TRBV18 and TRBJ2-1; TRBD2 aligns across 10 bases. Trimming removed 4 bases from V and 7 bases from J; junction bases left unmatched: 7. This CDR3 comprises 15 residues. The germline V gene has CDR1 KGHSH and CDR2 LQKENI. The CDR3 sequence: CASSRGGLAENEQFF. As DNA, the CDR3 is TGTGCCAGCTCACGAGGAGGACTAGCGGAAAATGAGCAGTTCTTC. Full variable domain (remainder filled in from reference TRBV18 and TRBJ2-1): NAGVMQNPRHLVRRRGQEARLRCSPMKGHSHVYWYRQLPEEGLKFMVYLQKENIIDESGMPKERFSAEFPKEGPSILRIQQVVRGDSAAYFCASSRGGLAENEQFFGPGTRLTVL.